This passage covers 11 T cell receptor beta chains from one sample sequenced in a study of blood T cell repertoires in COVID-19. Produced via immunoSEQ multiplex PCR; TCRdb's table is partial and in-frame only. The sample records about 170,000 clones, 80% to 85% being singletons. Material: peripheral blood. The receptors originated from a human donor with acute or convalescent COVID-19. The donor label of this sample is uncertain.

V gene TRBV5-3 combines with J gene TRBJ2-2, with 13 bases aligning to TRBD2. Being an ORF, TRBV5-3 has a function that is uncertain. J was trimmed by 4 bases and V by 3 bases; bases with no gene match: 6. CDR3 length equals 17 residues. CDR3 DNA sequence: TGTGCCAGAAGCTCTGGGACTAGCGGGAACCGCACCGGGGAGCTGTTTTTT. Translation gives CARSSGTSGNRTGELFF.

A few counts support this clone. The chain recombines TRBV6-1 with TRBJ1-2; D is unclear. The ends were cut back, 1 base at V and 7 bases at J, with 10 bases in the middle. This CDR3 spans 13 amino acids. Germline loops: CDR1 MNHNS, CDR2 SASEGT. CDR3 region: CASSEVGVGGYTF. For the CDR3, the DNA is TGTGCCAGCAGTGAAGTCGGGGTGGGTGGCTACACCTTC.

V gene TRBV6-5 combines with J gene TRBJ2-7; D perhaps matches TRBD1 (5 bases). CDR1 MNHEY and CDR2 SVGAGI come from the germline V gene. The CDR3 is 13 residues long. The V end lost 6 bases, the J end lost 0 bases, and 9 bases lay between the germline ends. The CDR3: CASRSTASYEQYF. Here the CDR3 DNA reads TGTGCCAGCAGATCGACAGCCTCCTACGAGCAGTACTTC.

The chain employs TRBV4-1 and TRBJ2-7; 10 bases are a match to TRBD2. Germline CDR1 MGHRA, CDR2 YSYEKL. J lost 5 bases, V lost 2 bases, and 9 bases had no gene match. The CDR3 sequence is 16 residues long. The CDR3 DNA reads TGCGCCAGCAGCCAAACCAGCGGGAGGGCGATGAACGAGCAGTACTTC. This gives the protein CASSQTSGRAMNEQYF.

The chain employs TRBV19 and TRBJ2-5; D possibly corresponds to TRBD1 (6 bases). Trimming pared 1 base from V and 1 base from J, leaving 10 bases between. This CDR3 spans 15 amino acids. CDR1 and CDR2 (germline): LNHDA, SQIVND (reference sequence). CDR3 protein: CASSIVTGSQETQYF. CDR3 DNA sequence: TGTGCCAGTAGTATAGTTACAGGGTCCCAAGAGACCCAGTACTTC.

The CDR3 spells CASSIRHLSSYNEQFF. CDR3 nucleotide sequence: TGTGCCAGCAGCATCCGCCACTTAAGCTCCTACAATGAGCAGTTCTTC. The chain is built from TRBV5-6 and TRBJ2-1, with D unresolved. Germline CDR1 reads SGHDT; CDR2 reads YYEEEE. The CDR3 extends over 16 amino acids. Deletions cut 4 bases from V and 0 bases from J, with 14 bases between.

The chain uses TRBV19 and TRBJ2-7; perhaps TRBD2 as D (5 bases). The CDR3 spans 14 residues. The germline V gene encodes CDR1 LNHDA and CDR2 SQIVND (reference sequence). The ends were cut back, 7 bases at V and 0 bases at J, with 13 bases in the middle. Here the CDR3 DNA reads TGTGCCAGTAAAGCAGGACGGGGCTCCTACGAGCAGTACTTC. Its translation: CASKAGRGSYEQYF.

The chain carries TRBV6-1 and TRBJ1-4; TRBD1 is a possible D gene (6 bases). The CDR3 extends over 15 amino acids. V lost 2 bases and J 8 bases, leaving 15 bases between the germline ends. Germline CDR1 reads MNHNS; CDR2 reads SASEGT. The CDR3, as DNA: TGTGCCAGCAGTGAAAGGCAGGGCGGGGGCGAAAAACTGTTTTTT. It encodes CASSERQGGGEKLFF.

V is TRBV5-1 and J is TRBJ2-2; TRBD1 might be the D (6 bases). The CDR3 runs to 14 residues. V was trimmed by 3 bases and J by 6 bases, leaving 12 bases between them. The germline CDR1 and CDR2 sequences are SGHRS and YFSETQ. In DNA form, the CDR3 reads TGCGCCAGCAGCTATACAGGGACCGCCGGGGAGCTGTTTTTT. Amino acids: CASSYTGTAGELFF.

This clone is a singleton in its sample. Other DNA sequences in this specimen translate into the identical CDR3. This chain uses TRBV19 with TRBJ1-2; D perhaps matches TRBD1 (5 bases). Germline V gives CDR1 LNHDA, CDR2 SQIVND (reference sequence). The CDR3 extends over 13 amino acids. V was cut by 3 bases and J by 8 bases, with 13 bases left in between. As DNA, the CDR3 is TGTGCCAGTAGTATTCGGCAGGGTTACGGCTACACCTTC. Translating gives CASSIRQGYGYTF.

This clone was seen a few times. The rearrangement uses TRBV7-9 and TRBJ2-7, with D possibly TRBD1 on 7 matching bases. The CDR3 has 15 residues. The V end was cut by 5 bases, the J end by 1 base, with 15 bases between. Germline V gene sequence: CDR1 SEHNR, CDR2 FQNEAQ (reference sequence). The DNA for the CDR3 is TGTGCCAGCAGCGCCTGGAGGGACAGATCCTACGAGCAGTACTTC. It codes for CASSAWRDRSYEQYF.